This TCR beta chain was identified during a study of cytomegalovirus exposure and HLA in healthy donors (dated by TCRdb to about 2017). With respect to the entire study: In an earlier analysis of some 610 of the donors, 276 Gb of sequence data and 95 million to 130 million unique TCR beta sequences from 180 million or so T cells were reported. An early release that covered roughly 600 HLA-typed donors contained approximately 320 gigabases of sequencing data and roughly 84 million unique TCR sequences. Among the approximately 430 genotyped donors, around 79% belonged to the genetic ancestry cluster associated with self-reported Caucasian donors. The study aimed to test whether signatures of past pathogen exposure could be identified by cataloging public T cell receptors. The study profiled the T cell repertoires of more than 500 subjects by immunosequencing and related them to cytomegalovirus serostatus. Besides the first cohort of around 670 subjects, a separate validation cohort made up of over 100 different subjects was used. To predict cytomegalovirus infection status, the study brought together high-throughput TCR immunosequencing, statistical association of individual TCRs with disease status, and machine learning. A later analysis re-analyzed previously published TCR beta repertoires from roughly 690 donors and added high-resolution HLA genotyping to study TCR occurrence patterns. Rather than using new phenotypic data, the later analysis identified candidate immune exposures from TCR beta sequences and from how often those sequences occurred across donors. In an earlier analysis of 587 of the donors, high-throughput TCR beta sequencing was used to judge whether each TCR beta V gene segment behaved as functional or pseudogenic. Alongside the repertoire data, information on donor age, sex, ethnicity and CMV serostatus was compiled. In a later genetic analysis, genome-wide SNP genotypes for 398 of the 666 donors were used, and that subset was treated as a discovery cohort. All discovery cohort repertoires had been generated using a single sequencing platform. HLA typing included class I and class II loci at four-digit resolution. Typing coverage varied by locus: roughly 620-630 donors for A, B, C, DRB1 and DQB1; some 520 for DQA1; around 610 for DPA1; 450 to 480 for DPB1. Because of strong linkage in the cohort, 5 or 6 DR-DQ haplotypes were treated as single units for association and clustering. Across roughly 420 genotyped donors of the cohort, an average of about 200,000 unique TCR beta nucleotide sequences per donor were sequenced, and approximately 17% of those sequences were non-productive.

The cohort was made up of roughly 670 healthy bone marrow donors. All cohort members were sampled while nominally healthy, although unrecorded immune exposures were likely present. The donor was CMV seronegative and belonged to the group of 350 to 400 seronegative cohort members. A peripheral blood sample was collected from each donor, and TCR beta sequencing was performed on peripheral blood mononuclear cells. The Qiagen DNeasy Blood Extraction Kit was used to extract genomic DNA from the blood cell samples. Library preparation was by the immunoSEQ multiplex PCR assay. For the multiplex PCR, a mixture combining 60 forward primers for TCR Vbeta segments and 13 reverse primers for TCR Jbeta segments was used. A multiplex PCR assay on genomic DNA amplified the CDR3 region of rearranged TCR beta genes. The amplified TCR beta libraries were sequenced on the Illumina HiSeq System as 87-base-pair reads. In the paper's pipeline: Across the 500 to 750 repertoires, a later analysis counted 80 million or so unique TCR beta chains, roughly 11 million of which were shared by at least two donors. Raw reads were error-corrected and collapsed into unique sequences with a nearest-neighbor algorithm that merged closely related sequences to remove PCR and sequencing errors. To assign V, D and J gene segments, CDR3 sequences were aligned to IMGT reference sequences. Each retained sequence needed at least a six-nucleotide match to both a V gene segment and a J gene segment. Rearrangements were classified as productive when the CDR3 lacked stop codons and remained in frame with V and J, and all other rearrangements were classified as non-productive. Following IMGT convention, CDR3 was defined as the stretch from the second conserved V-encoded cysteine to the conserved J-encoded phenylalanine. Sequences without an unambiguous match to a single V gene segment were excluded from the earlier analysis of 450 to 750 of the donors. An earlier analysis of about 590 of the donors classified V segments as functional when productive rearrangements were above 56.7% and as segregating when the standard deviation between donors was above 5%. A statistical classification framework was developed to diagnose cytomegalovirus status using the catalog of TCR beta chain sequences. In a later analysis, V and J genes were assigned by comparing TCR nucleotide sequences against IMGT/GENE-DB human TR gene sequences. Using the TCRdist pipeline, a later analysis assigned CDR3 sequences along with most-parsimonious VDJ recombination scenarios. A later analysis defined each TCR beta chain by its CDR3 amino acid sequence plus V-gene family, and excluded reads lacking a unique V-gene family. As a way to deal with suspected cross-contamination and a sequencing artifact, a later analysis dropped 450 to 700 nucleotide sequences that were highly shared and had low generation probability. In a later analysis, a clonal expansion index was calculated for each public chain from normalized within-repertoire ranks of inferred template counts. Generation probabilities in a later analysis came from a VDJ recombination model fitted to out-of-frame rearrangements, and those results were checked against IGoR. In a later analysis, hypergeometric tests were used to score TCR-TCR, TCR-HLA and TCR-CMV co-occurrence, with a repertoire-size bias correction applied to TCR pairs. To estimate false discovery rates, a later analysis permuted the HLA or CMV assignments 20 times. In a later analysis, co-occurring TCRs were grouped using DBSCAN, and TCRdist sequence similarity was added for clustering within HLA-allele-positive subsets. Co-occurrence clustering excluded repertoires with fewer than 30,000 or more than 120,000 public chains, plus five with anomalous nucleotide sharing. TCRdb obtained this table from immuneACCESS and retained in-frame rearrangements with V and J assigned. These tables miss some clones; where compared with another copy, unresolved V genes account for less than half of the shortfall, and the remainder is unexplained. The D gene and trimming were derived from the DNA, and the V and J assignments and clone size from that table. The table kept for this sample lists about 160,000 clones. Clones ranked in the top ten supply 1.5% to 2% of the sample.

Regarding this clone: It lacks a known antigen.

From cysteine to phenylalanine, the CDR3 is 14 amino acids long. Of all the DNA, just the CDR3 is kept, 42 bases in frame from base 1. For CDR1 and CDR2, the germline V gene lists LGHNA and YNFKEQ. V sheds 8 bases and J sheds 0 bases, leaving 13 bases between their ends. What the authors observed across the whole study: In a later analysis, several top co-occurrence clusters were reported to appear linked to parvovirus B19, influenza, CMV and Epstein-Barr virus. Strong co-occurrence of HLA alleles, especially DR and DQ, made assigning TCR associations to individual alleles difficult. A further reported finding was that TCR beta sequences accurately predicted the HLA-A and HLA-B alleles for most subjects in the first cohort. HLA typing was unavailable for some donors at each locus, so association tests used only the typed subset. The earlier analysis of some 560 of the donors excluded 15 to 20 rarely observed V segments, including chromosome 9 orphons, because counts were too low. In vitro tests confirmed that three of the cytomegalovirus-associated TCR beta chains recognize cytomegalovirus antigens. In both the original and validation cohorts, the classifier was reported to diagnose cytomegalovirus status with high specificity and sensitivity. In a later analysis, most CMV-associated TCR beta chains were found to appear HLA-restricted, with HLA associations seemingly driven largely by CMV exposure. Correlated functional status among segregating V segments might be attributable to linkage disequilibrium, but an unknown experimental factor could not be ruled out. In a later analysis, HLA-associated TCR beta chains showed more clonal expansion and lower generation probabilities than non-associated chains that were equally common. In a later genetic analysis, fewer N-insertions in productive TCRs were reported among donors in an Asian-associated ancestry cluster than the approximately 710-donor mean. In the study, around 150 TCR beta chains were listed as associated with cytomegalovirus. At a false discovery rate of 0.05, a later analysis linked 16,951 TCR beta sequences to specific HLA alleles. Immune exposure information for the cohort was limited to CMV serostatus. Only TCR beta chains were sequenced in this cohort, and the absence of alpha or paired-chain data limited detectable features. The authors suggested that the approach could potentially be generalized to other disease states and immunological phenotypes. A group of highly shared sequence variants was considered likely to be a technical artifact of the sequencing pipeline. The presence/absence analyses assumed that sequencing depth was roughly uniform across donors, and that assumption may not be true. Most TCR sequences were seen in very few donors, while some public TCRs were found in many individuals. In an earlier analysis of approximately 600 of the donors, most TCR beta V segments were observed in productive rearrangements about 90% or about 30% of the time, broadly matching IMGT annotations. Some IMGT-functional V segments, including TRBV6-2 and TRBV6-3, could not be distinguished by the 87-base-pair reads and were therefore excluded. A later analysis found that TCR association rates varied across HLA loci, with DRB1 alleles showing the most associated TCRs and HLA-C alleles the fewest. In a later genetic analysis, a missense DCLRE1C variant was associated with V-gene and J-gene trimming of TCR beta chains, and the association was replicated in an independent cohort.

The receptor comes from a woman aged 45-60 years in good health and CMV-seronegative. The chain was built from TRBV4-2 and TRBJ1-2, with the D gene not clear enough to name. Sequenced: PBMCs. Here the CDR3 is given as CASHPGGANYGYTF. The DNA sequence is TGTGCCAGCCACCCTGGAGGAGCTAACTATGGCTACACCTTC.